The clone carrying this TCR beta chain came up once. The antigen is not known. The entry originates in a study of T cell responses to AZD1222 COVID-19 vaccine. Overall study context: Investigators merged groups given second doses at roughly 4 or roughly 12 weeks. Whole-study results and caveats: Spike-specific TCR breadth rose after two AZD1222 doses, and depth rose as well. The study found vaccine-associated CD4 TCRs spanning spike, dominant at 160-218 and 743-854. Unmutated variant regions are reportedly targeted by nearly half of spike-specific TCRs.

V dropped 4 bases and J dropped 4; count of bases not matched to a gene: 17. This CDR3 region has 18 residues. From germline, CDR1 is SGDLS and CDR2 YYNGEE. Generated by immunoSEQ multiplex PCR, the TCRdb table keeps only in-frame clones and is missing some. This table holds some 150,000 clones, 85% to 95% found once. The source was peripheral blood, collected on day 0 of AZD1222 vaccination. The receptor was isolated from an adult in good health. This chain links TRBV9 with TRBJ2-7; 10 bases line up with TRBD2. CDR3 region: CASSPRAPASGREYEQYV. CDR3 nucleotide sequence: TGTGCCAGCAGCCCACGGGCCCCTGCTAGCGGGAGAGAGTACGAGCAGTACGTC.